This T cell receptor (beta chain) was captured in a study of T cell responses to AZD1222 COVID-19 vaccine. Overall study: Recipients boosted at about 4 weeks or about 12 weeks are pooled. Whole-study results and caveats: Donor demographics were predominantly white British with a female majority; clonal diversity may be underestimated. Spike-specific TCRs gained breadth and depth after people received two AZD1222 doses. Only a handful of AZD1222 recipients, more than five in all, had baseline seropositivity.

Germline V gene data show CDR1 as LGHNA and CDR2 as YSLEER. This CDR3 is built from 15 residues. With 4 bases removed from V and 7 bases from J, the gap between germline ends came to 14 bases. The protocol was immunoSEQ multiplex PCR, while the TCRdb copy is restricted to in-frame clones and leaves out a portion. Counted here are about 160,000 clones, 88% occurring once; the ten biggest clones make up over 4.5%. As regards this clone: No antigen is known for it.

The origin of this receptor is an adult in good health. The sample consisted of peripheral blood, taken on day 0 of AZD1222 vaccination. The V call is TRBV4-3, the J call TRBJ1-6; D not resolved. The CDR3 DNA is TGCGCCAGCAGCCTGCGCAGCGGTGAGAATTCACCCCTCCACTTT. It specifies CASSLRSGENSPLHF.